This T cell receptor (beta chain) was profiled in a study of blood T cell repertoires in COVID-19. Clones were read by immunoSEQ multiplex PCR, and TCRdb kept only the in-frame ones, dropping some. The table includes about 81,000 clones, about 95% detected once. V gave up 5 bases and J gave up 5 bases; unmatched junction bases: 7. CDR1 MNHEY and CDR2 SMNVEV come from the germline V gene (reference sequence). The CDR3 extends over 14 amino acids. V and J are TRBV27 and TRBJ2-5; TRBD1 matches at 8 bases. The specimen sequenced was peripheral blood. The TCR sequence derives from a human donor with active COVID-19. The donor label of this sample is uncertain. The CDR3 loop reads CASSQGQGTETQYF. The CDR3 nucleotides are TGTGCCAGCAGTCAAGGACAGGGTACGGAGACCCAGTACTTC.